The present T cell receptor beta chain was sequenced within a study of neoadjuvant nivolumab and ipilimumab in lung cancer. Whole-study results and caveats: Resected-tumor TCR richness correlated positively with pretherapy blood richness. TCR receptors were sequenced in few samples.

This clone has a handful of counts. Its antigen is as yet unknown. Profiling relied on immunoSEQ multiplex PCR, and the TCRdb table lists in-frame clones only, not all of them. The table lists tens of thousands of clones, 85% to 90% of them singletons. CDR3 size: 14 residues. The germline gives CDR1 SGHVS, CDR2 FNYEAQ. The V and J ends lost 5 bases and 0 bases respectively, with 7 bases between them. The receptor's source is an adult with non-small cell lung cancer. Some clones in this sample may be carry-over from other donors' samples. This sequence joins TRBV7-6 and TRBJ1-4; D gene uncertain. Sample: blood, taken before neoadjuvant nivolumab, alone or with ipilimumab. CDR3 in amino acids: CASSPRPTNEKLFF. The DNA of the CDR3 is TGTGCCAGCAGCCCTAGACCAACTAATGAAAAACTGTTTTTT.